This T cell receptor beta chain came from a study of blood T cell repertoires in COVID-19 (dated by TCRdb to 2019 to 2021). Some background on the complete study: Collaborator samples came from the United States, Italy and Spain and covered acute and convalescent phases of COVID-19. Subjects who had been exposed to COVID-19, were actively infected with it, or had recovered from it provided the deeply sampled blood TCRbeta repertoires that made up the dataset. The samples were drawn from the first 160 participants of the ongoing ImmuneRACE study and from more than 1,000 subjects provided by 6 global collaborators. The sample metadata nearly always contained a de-identified subject ID, COVID-19 status, age in years and sex. The prospective study material was composed of cDNA or gDNA derived from T cells, B-cell-depleted T cells, or PBMCs. Where available, HLA class I and class II types were taken from metadata supplied by the sample provider and were not determined by assay-based typing. A freely available public database, intended as a resource for researchers studying the immune response to SARS-CoV-2, is where the repertoires were released. General study outcomes and caveats: Clinical and demographic metadata were provided uncurated, with the amount varying by source and participant.

TCRbeta CDR3 regions were amplified from genomic DNA using the immunoSEQ Assay, a bias-controlled multiplex PCR. The paper's data handling went like this. The number of nucleated cells in each sample was estimated from the amplification of reference gene primers within the assay. To quantify the absolute abundance of each unique TCRbeta CDR3 rearrangement, sequence reads were collapsed and filtered. For each sample, productive Simpson clonality was calculated as the square root of Simpson's diversity index across productive rearrangements. TCRdb's version of the immuneACCESS table is confined to in-frame rearrangements and falls short of the full clone set. An unresolved V gene accounts for under half of the shortfall where checked; the remainder is of unknown origin. V and J calls and clone size are those listed in that table; D and trimming were worked out from the DNA. Here the sample has around 170,000 clones; 84% occur a single time. Of the sample, more than 10% is held by the ten largest clones.

With respect to this clone: The antigen it binds to is not known. Base qualities are not recorded, but no much larger clone differs from it by a single base.

Participants in the prospective study were aged roughly 18 to 89 years, lived in approximately 26 United States geographic areas, and enrolled through a virtual design. Cohort assignment in the prospective study relied on participant-reported clinical history from a screening survey and a study questionnaire. ImmuneRACE Cohort 3 recovered participants were defined by two consecutive negative NP/OP PCR tests, healthcare professional clearance, or symptom resolution. In the prospective study, whole blood, serum and a nasopharyngeal or oropharyngeal swab were collected from each participant by mobile phlebotomists. Over a roughly 2-month period, participants in the prospective study had the option of providing additional blood draws and questionnaires. Prospective study blood samples were shipped either frozen or at room temperature before DNA extraction. The germline V gene (reference sequence) sets CDR1 to SEHNR and CDR2 to FQNEAQ. The CDR3 spans 13 residues, from the cysteine through the phenylalanine. Only CDR3 DNA remains: 39 bases, in frame from the first base. V loses 5 bases at its end and J loses 7 bases; junction bases beyond the gene matches: 3.

Sequencing used PBMCs or T cells enriched from blood (not recorded which). This TCR was recovered from a man aged 50 to 60 who had recovered from COVID-19. The chain employs TRBV7-9 and TRBJ2-1, with 9 central nucleotides matching TRBD2. CDR3 loop: CASSRTSDNEQFF. The nucleotides are TGTGCCAGCAGCCGGACTAGCGATAATGAGCAGTTCTTC.